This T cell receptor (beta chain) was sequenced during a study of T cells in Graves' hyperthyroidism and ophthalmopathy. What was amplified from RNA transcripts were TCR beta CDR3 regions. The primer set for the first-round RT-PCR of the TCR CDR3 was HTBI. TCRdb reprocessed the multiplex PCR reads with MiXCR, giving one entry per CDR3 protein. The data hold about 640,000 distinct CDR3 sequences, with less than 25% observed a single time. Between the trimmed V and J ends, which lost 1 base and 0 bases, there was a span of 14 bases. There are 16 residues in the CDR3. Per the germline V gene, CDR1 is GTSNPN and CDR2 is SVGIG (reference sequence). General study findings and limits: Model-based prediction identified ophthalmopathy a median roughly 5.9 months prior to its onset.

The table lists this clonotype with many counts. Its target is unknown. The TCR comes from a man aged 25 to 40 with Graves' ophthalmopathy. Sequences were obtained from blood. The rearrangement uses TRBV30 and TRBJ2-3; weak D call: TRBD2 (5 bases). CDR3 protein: CAWSDVLVRSTDTQYF. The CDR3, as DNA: TGTGCCTGGAGTGACGTACTAGTCCGAAGCACAGATACGCAGTATTTT.